These 28 T cell receptor beta chains were sequenced from one sample in a study of blood T cell repertoires in COVID-19. Clones were read by immunoSEQ multiplex PCR, and TCRdb kept only the in-frame ones, dropping some. Altogether some 330,000 clones are present, around 87% being singletons, with the ten largest covering around 1.9%. The specimen sequenced was PBMCs or T cells enriched from blood (not recorded which). The receptors were sampled from a man in his forties or fifties in a cohort exposed to, infected with or recovered from COVID-19 (not recorded which).

The rearrangement links TRBV11-2 to TRBJ2-6; D is possibly TRBD2 (5 bases). The germline CDR1 and CDR2 sequences are SGHAT and FQNNGV. V shed 0 bases and J shed 2 bases, with 8 bases lying between them. The CDR3 runs to 16 residues. CDR3 residues: CASSLDGGPGANVLTF. As DNA, the CDR3 is TGTGCCAGCAGCTTAGACGGAGGCCCTGGGGCCAACGTCCTGACTTTC.

There are a few counts of this clone. This chain links TRBV5-1 with TRBJ1-2; D is possibly TRBD1 (5 bases). V was pared by 4 bases and J by 4 bases, with 14 bases between. This CDR3 comprises 14 residues. The germline V gene encodes CDR1 SGHRS and CDR2 YFSETQ. This CDR3 reads CASSPSTALYGYTF. The CDR3 bases are TGCGCCAGCAGCCCCTCGACAGCACTCTATGGCTACACCTTC.

The chain couples TRBV5-1 to TRBJ2-5; no definite D call. This CDR3 has 13 amino acids. CDR1 and CDR2 (germline): SGHRS, YFSETQ. Trimming removed 4 bases from V and 5 bases from J, with 12 bases in between. DNA of the CDR3: TGCGCCAGCAGCACGAGTTCACTGGAGACCCAGTACTTC. This translates into CASSTSSLETQYF.

The V call is TRBV15, the J call TRBJ2-7; 7 bases are a match to TRBD2. The CDR3 covers 15 residues. CDR1 is LNHNV, CDR2 YYDKDF, per germline (reference sequence). V shed 1 base and J 0 bases; nucleotides not matched to a gene: 3. DNA of the CDR3: TGTGCCACCAGCAGAGGGGGCGGGAGCTCCTACGAGCAGTACTTC. Translation: CATSRGGGSSYEQYF.

J is TRBJ1-1 and V is TRBV4-1, with 8 nucleotides matching TRBD1. Germline V gene sequence: CDR1 MGHRA, CDR2 YSYEKL. CDR3 size: 18 residues. The junction had 14 bases not matched to a gene; V was cut back by 2 bases and J by 3 bases. The chain's CDR3 is CASSQKRGRGRGDTEAFF. The CDR3 nucleotides are TGCGCCAGCAGCCAAAAAAGGGGCAGGGGGCGAGGGGACACTGAAGCTTTCTTT.

CDR3 DNA sequence: TGTGCCAGCAGTTACTTGGACAGGGGGTCCTACGAGCAGTACTTC. Protein: CASSYLDRGSYEQYF. The chain employs TRBV6-5 and TRBJ2-7; 10 nucleotides align to TRBD1. This CDR3 region has 15 residues. From germline, CDR1 is MNHEY and CDR2 SVGAGI. Trimming took 1 base from V and 1 from J; bases not matched to a gene: 1.

The chain employs TRBV19 and TRBJ1-2; TRBD1 might be the D (6 bases). Germline CDR1 is LNHDA and CDR2 is SQIVND (reference sequence). V lost 6 bases, J lost 8 bases, and 16 bases lay in between. There are 13 residues in the CDR3. This CDR3 is CASRAHTGPGYTF. CDR3 sequence (DNA): TGTGCCAGTAGGGCCCATACAGGGCCCGGCTACACCTTC. The full variable domain, completed using reference TRBV19 and TRBJ1-2, is DGGITQSPKYLFRKEGQNVTLSCEQNLNHDAMYWYRQDPGQGLRLIYYSQIVNDFQKGDIAEGYSVSREKKESFPLTVTSAQKNPTAFYLCASRAHTGPGYTFGSGTRLTVV.

This sequence joins TRBV7-2 and TRBJ2-1; TRBD2 matches at 11 bases. This CDR3 has 15 residues. V shed 1 base, J shed 7 bases, and the junction held 3 bases outside the gene matches. Per germline, CDR1 SGHTA and CDR2 FQGNSA. CDR3 in DNA: TGTGCCAGCAGCTTAGGAACTAGCGGGAGTAATGAGCAGTTCTTC. Residues: CASSLGTSGSNEQFF.

The chain links TRBV7-2 to TRBJ2-2; the match to TRBD2 covers 8 bases. The CDR3 has 17 amino acids. Trimming cost V 1 base and J 4 bases; bases outside gene matches: 8. The germline V gene encodes CDR1 SGHTA and CDR2 FQGNSA. The chain's CDR3 is CASSLEAAGVTTGELFF. In DNA, the CDR3 is TGTGCCAGCAGCTTAGAGGCAGCGGGAGTTACCACCGGGGAGCTGTTTTTT.

The chain carries TRBV2 and TRBJ2-3; 10 bases map to TRBD1. Germline V gene sequence: CDR1 SNHLY, CDR2 FYNNEI. This CDR3 has 13 amino acids. After removal of 11 bases from V and 4 bases from J, the junction contained 6 bases not matched to a gene. The CDR3: CAGRQGAADTQYF. The CDR3 bases are TGTGCCGGCCGACAGGGGGCTGCAGATACGCAGTATTTT.

This clone was found once. The chain combines TRBV27 with TRBJ2-2; a weak D match, TRBD2 (6 bases). Deletions cut 3 bases from V and 1 base from J, with 9 bases between. The CDR3 spans 15 residues. Germline V lookup: CDR1 MNHEY, CDR2 SMNVEV (reference sequence). The CDR3 loop reads CASSFAGQNTGELFF. DNA of the CDR3: TGTGCCAGCAGTTTTGCGGGGCAGAACACCGGGGAGCTGTTTTTT.

The chain recombines TRBV30 with TRBJ1-5, with TRBD1 matching 7 bases. The junction had 6 bases not matched to a gene; V was cut back by 8 bases and J by 2 bases. Germline V lookup: CDR1 GTSNPN, CDR2 SVGIG (reference sequence). The CDR3 is 13 residues long. In DNA, the CDR3 is TGTGCCGTCGGGCAGGGGGGCAATCAGCCCCAGCATTTT. This translates into CAVGQGGNQPQHF.

V and J are TRBV25-1 and TRBJ2-1; TRBD2 matches 8 bases. From germline, CDR1 is MGHDK and CDR2 SYGVNS. After removal of 2 bases from V and 7 bases from J, the junction contained 4 bases not matched to a gene. The CDR3 extends over 14 amino acids. The CDR3 region has the DNA TGTGCCAGCAGTGAACGTCCTAGCGGGAATGAGCAGTTCTTC. It encodes CASSERPSGNEQFF.

J is TRBJ2-3 and V is TRBV18; D remains unclear. V lost 6 bases and J 0 bases, leaving 4 bases between the germline ends. Germline lookup yields CDR1 KGHSH and CDR2 LQKENI. CDR3 size: 12 residues. This chain's CDR3 is CASSASTDTQYF. The CDR3 DNA sequence: TGTGCCAGCTCGGCCAGCACAGATACGCAGTATTTT.

This clone was counted once. Here the CDR3 reads CASSQEKFGTDTQYF. CDR3 bases: TGTGCCAGCAGCCAAGAAAAGTTCGGGACAGATACGCAGTATTTT. The V gene is TRBV3-1 (or the pseudogene TRBV3-2), the J gene TRBJ2-3; D is unclear. Trimming pared 0 bases from V and 3 bases from J, leaving 10 bases between. CDR3 length equals 15 residues. Germline V gene sequence: CDR1 LGHDT, CDR2 YNNKEL (reference sequence).

This chain connects TRBV10-2 to TRBJ1-5, with TRBD1 matching 7 bases. The V and J ends lost 4 bases and 7 bases, in that order; junction bases with no gene match: 7. The CDR3 is made up of 14 amino acids. The V gene's germline CDR1 is WSHSY and CDR2 SAAADI. In DNA form, the CDR3 reads TGCGCCAGCAGTGTTGGACAGGAGAGCCAGCCCCAGCATTTT. Protein product: CASSVGQESQPQHF.

V usage is TRBV9 and J usage is TRBJ2-3, with TRBD2 identical over 7 bases. V shed 0 bases, J shed 2 bases, and the junction held 6 bases outside the gene matches. Germline lookup yields CDR1 SGDLS and CDR2 YYNGEE. This CDR3 is built from 16 residues. The CDR3 nucleotides read TGTGCCAGCAGCGTAGAGCTAGCGGCTACCACAGATACGCAGTATTTT. It codes for CASSVELAATTDTQYF.

The gene calls are TRBV3-1 (or the pseudogene TRBV3-2) and TRBJ2-2, with D tentatively TRBD2 (5 bases). Germline assignment: CDR1 LGHDT and CDR2 YNNKEL (reference sequence). This CDR3 has 15 residues. V was clipped by 4 bases and J by 7 bases, with 16 bases between them. CDR3 protein: CASSLPGVGIGELFF. In DNA form, the CDR3 reads TGTGCCAGCAGCCTTCCCGGGGTCGGGATCGGGGAGCTGTTTTTT.

The chain is built from TRBV18 and TRBJ1-3, with D unclear. Looked up from germline, CDR1 is KGHSH and CDR2 is LQKENI. Trimming shortened V by 3 bases and J by 0 bases, and 9 bases separated the two germline ends. This CDR3 region has 15 residues. In DNA form, the CDR3 reads TGTGCCAGCTCACCCGGGGTACCCTCTGGAAACACCATATATTTT. It yields the protein CASSPGVPSGNTIYF.

V is TRBV27 and J is TRBJ2-7, with D maybe TRBD1 (5 bases). Trimming shortened V by 4 bases and J by 6 bases, and 7 bases separated the two germline ends. This CDR3 is built from 11 residues. From germline, CDR1 is MNHEY and CDR2 SMNVEV (reference sequence). The CDR3 nucleotides are TGTGCCAGCAGTTCAGGGCCCGAGCAGTACTTC. It translates to CASSSGPEQYF.

The rearrangement uses TRBV5-1 and TRBJ2-5; 11 nucleotides line up with TRBD2. The CDR3 contains 14 residues. CDR1 SGHRS and CDR2 YFSETQ come from the germline V gene. Trimming removed 5 bases from V and 4 bases from J; junction bases left unmatched: 4. The CDR3 nucleotides are TGCGCCAGCAGTAGCGGGAGGGTCGCAGAGACCCAGTACTTC. This sequence encodes CASSSGRVAETQYF.

The chain is built from TRBV19 and TRBJ2-1; 9 bases are a match to TRBD1. The CDR3 sequence is 17 residues long. The trim removed 4 bases at V and 3 bases at J, leaving 10 bases unmatched. Per the germline V gene, CDR1 is LNHDA and CDR2 is SQIVND (reference sequence). The CDR3 loop reads CASSRPPGQGGYNEQFF. For the CDR3, the DNA is TGTGCCAGTAGTAGGCCCCCGGGACAGGGAGGCTACAATGAGCAGTTCTTC.

J is TRBJ1-4 and V is TRBV25-1; a possible D gene is TRBD1 (6 bases). The CDR3 spans 16 residues. With 6 bases removed from V and 8 bases from J, the gap between germline ends came to 22 bases. Germline loops: CDR1 MGHDK, CDR2 SYGVNS. In nucleotides, the CDR3 is TGTGCCAGCAGCCTCCCGGGGCAGGGGTGGAGAGAAAAACTGTTTTTT. This gives the protein CASSLPGQGWREKLFF.

The CDR3 nucleotides read TGTGCCAGCAGTAGACAGCGAGAAGCTTTCTTT. This sequence encodes CASSRQREAFF. This chain links TRBV7-9 with TRBJ1-1, with D perhaps matching TRBD1 (5 bases). V lost 6 bases to trimming and J lost 8 bases, with 10 bases between them. CDR1 and CDR2 (germline): SEHNR, FQNEAQ (reference sequence). The CDR3 runs 11 residues.

The rearrangement uses TRBV10-1 and TRBJ2-2, with D perhaps matching TRBD2 (6 bases). There are 14 residues in the CDR3. Per germline, CDR1 WNHNN and CDR2 SYGVQD (reference sequence). With 4 bases removed from V and 5 bases from J, the gap between germline ends came to 11 bases. The CDR3 DNA is TGCGCCAGCAGTGCGGAGGGCGGGACCGGGGAGCTGTTTTTT. Translated, it gives CASSAEGGTGELFF.

This clone was seen a few times. The rearrangement uses TRBV21-1 and TRBJ2-7; the D segment call TRBD2 is taken from the table without a DNA check. TRBV21-1 is a pseudogene segment. The CDR3 consists of 11 residues. CDR3 bases: TGTGCCAGCAGCAAGACGGGCGAGCAGTACTTC. It specifies CASSKTGEQYF.

The chain carries TRBV30 and TRBJ1-5; 8 nucleotides match TRBD1. The V gene's germline CDR1 is GTSNPN and CDR2 SVGIG (reference sequence). J lost 5 bases, V lost 4 bases, and 7 bases had no gene match. This CDR3 has 14 amino acids. CDR3: CAWTPGTGYQPQHF. In DNA, the CDR3 is TGTGCCTGGACCCCTGGGACAGGTTATCAGCCCCAGCATTTT.

This clone was picked up one time. The chain couples TRBV15 to TRBJ1-1; 7 nucleotides agree with TRBD1. This CDR3 contains 16 residues. The V gene end was trimmed by 4 bases and the J gene end by 5 bases; junction bases not matched to a gene: 13. Germline CDR1 reads LNHNV; CDR2 reads YYDKDF (reference sequence). CDR3 protein: CATSKGQTSPSTEAFF. The CDR3 coding sequence is TGTGCCACCAGCAAGGGACAGACAAGTCCCTCGACTGAAGCTTTCTTT.